A single sample is the source of the 9 T cell receptor beta chains below, sequenced in a study of post-analysis software for immune sequencing data. The TCR beta cDNA libraries contained unique molecular identifiers. Each CDR3 protein gets one entry after TCRdb re-called the PCR reads with MiXCR. The table includes 150,000 to 200,000 distinct CDR3 sequences, roughly 34% detected once. Sequenced here: blood, sampled after autologous hematopoietic stem cell transplantation. The receptors come from a girl under 18 with multiple sclerosis.

The rearrangement links TRBV27 to TRBJ2-3; TRBD2 agrees at 7 bases. The CDR3 is made up of 11 amino acids. The germline gives CDR1 MNHEY, CDR2 SMNVEV (reference sequence). J lost 6 bases, V lost 7 bases, and 1 base had no gene match. CDR3: CASMGGDTQYF. As DNA, the CDR3 is TGTGCCAGCATGGGGGGGGATACGCAGTATTTT.

This clonotype was seen once. The chain combines TRBV2 with TRBJ1-1, with no clear D. The CDR3 consists of 13 residues. V dropped 10 bases and J dropped 6 bases, with 18 bases sitting between them. Germline V gene data show CDR1 as SNHLY and CDR2 as FYNNEI. CDR3 DNA: TGTGCCACCCCGCCCCCGCTCGGCTCTGAAGCTTTCTTT. Encoded protein: CATPPPLGSEAFF. Complete variable domain (other parts from reference TRBV2 and TRBJ1-1): EPEVTQTPSHQVTQMGQEVILRCVPISNHLYFYWYRQILGQKVEFLVSFYNNEISEKSEIFDDQFSVERPDGSNFTLKIRSTKLEDSAMYFCATPPPLGSEAFFGQGTRLTVV.

J is TRBJ2-7 and V is TRBV20-1; 10 nucleotides align to TRBD1. The CDR3 length is 12 residues. Per germline, CDR1 DFQATT and CDR2 SNEGSKA (reference sequence). Trimming removed 0 bases from V and 11 bases from J; junction bases left unmatched: 4. CDR3 residues: CSARETGGSKYF. CDR3 in DNA: TGCAGTGCTAGAGAGACAGGGGGCTCAAAGTACTTC.

This clonotype was recorded at least ten times. The chain couples TRBV7-6 to TRBJ2-7; the match to TRBD2 covers 11 bases. CDR1 SGHVS and CDR2 FNYEAQ come from the germline V gene. J gave up 1 base and V 4 bases, and 3 bases lay outside the gene matches. This CDR3 contains 15 residues. Here the CDR3 reads CASSSLAGGSYEQYF. The CDR3 nucleotides are TGTGCCAGCAGCTCCCTAGCGGGAGGTTCCTACGAGCAGTACTTC.

V and J are TRBV7-8 and TRBJ1-6, with D unclear. The CDR3 extends over 15 amino acids. V lost 5 bases to trimming and J lost 3 bases, with 11 bases between them. CDR1 and CDR2 (germline): SGHVS, FQNEAQ. The CDR3 sequence is CASSPYRSYNSPLHF. The DNA of the CDR3 is TGTGCCAGCAGCCCCTACAGAAGCTATAATTCACCCCTCCACTTT.

The chain links TRBV6-6 to TRBJ2-1, with a possible D match to TRBD2 (6 bases). The V gene's germline CDR1 is MNHNY and CDR2 SVGAGI (reference sequence). CDR3 length equals 12 residues. Trimming left V 4 bases short and J 10 bases short, with 11 bases between. The CDR3 reads CASSSERGEQFF. The CDR3 coding sequence is TGTGCCAGCAGTTCGGAACGGGGGGAGCAGTTCTTC.

This chain connects TRBV5-1 to TRBJ2-3; 12 nucleotides line up with TRBD2. Trimming cost V 4 bases and J 6 bases; bases outside gene matches: 9. The CDR3 is made up of 16 amino acids. Germline V gene lookup returns CDR1 SGHRS and CDR2 YFSETQ. CDR3 coding DNA: TGCGCCAGCAGCCTTGGACTAGCGGGGTTTCGGGATACGCAGTATTTT. It translates to CASSLGLAGFRDTQYF.

In this sample, this clonotype turned up a few times. The genes are TRBV4-3 and TRBJ2-7, with D unclear. CDR3 length equals 15 residues. CDR1 is LGHNA and CDR2 is YSLEER in the germline V gene. V lost 1 base and J lost 2, with 12 bases in between. The CDR3 protein is CASSQVPHGPYEQYF. The CDR3 DNA reads as TGCGCCAGCAGCCAAGTACCCCACGGTCCCTACGAGCAGTACTTC.

This chain connects TRBV20-1 to TRBJ2-7; D is unresolved. The CDR3 has 13 residues. V lost 1 base to trimming and J lost 4 bases, with 11 bases between them. Germline V gives CDR1 DFQATT, CDR2 SNEGSKA (reference sequence). CDR3 bases: TGCAGTGCTAGAGGACCACTTACGTACGAGCAGTACTTC. Protein: CSARGPLTYEQYF.